The 3 T cell receptor beta chains in this list originate from one sample, sequenced in a study of blood T cell repertoires in COVID-19. Produced via immunoSEQ multiplex PCR; TCRdb's table is partial and in-frame only. The data contain around 300,000 clones, 90% of them seen just once; the ten biggest clones take up 0.95% to 1.3%. Material: peripheral blood. These receptors originate from a woman in her 40s with COVID-19, enrolled during active disease.

V usage is TRBV5-1 and J usage is TRBJ2-1, with no clear D. V lost 7 bases, J lost 6 bases, and 17 bases lay in between. This CDR3 contains 14 residues. The V gene's germline CDR1 is SGHRS and CDR2 YFSETQ. The CDR3, as DNA: TGCGCCAGCGGTCCAGTGGCCTCCCCCAATGAGCAGTTCTTC. Protein product: CASGPVASPNEQFF.

The chain has TRBV7-9 and TRBJ1-2, with 7 positions matching TRBD1. V was pared by 6 bases and J by 8 bases, with 12 bases of the junction left unmatched. CDR1 and CDR2 from the germline V gene are SEHNR and FQNEAQ (reference sequence). CDR3 length: 14 residues. The CDR3 sequence is CASSPPGQFRGYTF. The CDR3 DNA sequence: TGTGCCAGCAGTCCACCGGGACAGTTTCGCGGCTACACCTTC.

The J gene is TRBJ2-2, the V gene TRBV10-3; 9 nucleotides agree with TRBD1. The germline gives CDR1 ENHRY, CDR2 SYGVKD. Trimming removed 10 bases from V and 9 bases from J; junction bases left unmatched: 9. This CDR3 spans 13 amino acids. The CDR3 here is CATVPGQGRELFF. In DNA form, the CDR3 reads TGTGCCACCGTCCCGGGACAGGGACGGGAGCTGTTTTTT.